Listed here is a single TCR beta chain. V shed 4 bases and J 4 bases; nucleotides not matched to a gene: 9. Germline V gives CDR1 SGHKS, CDR2 YYEKEE (reference sequence). CDR3 length: 16 amino acids. The data belong to a study of blood T cell repertoires in COVID-19. Looking at the study overall: There were acute and convalescent COVID-19 samples, and they came from the United States, Italy and Spain. The analysed material was cDNA or gDNA that came from T cells, B-cell-depleted T cells, or PBMCs.

Cohort placement rested on clinical history that participants reported themselves. Someone with COVID-19 had been met by exposed participants within 2 weeks before study entry. Only in-frame clones appear in the TCRdb table, and some are missing; sequencing was by immunoSEQ multiplex PCR. The profile shows some 290,000 clones, 90% to 95% of them singletons. This sequence joins TRBV5-5 and TRBJ2-1; 9 nucleotides agree with TRBD2. The sequence was collected from a woman in her 30s who had been exposed to COVID-19. The source material was PBMCs or T cells enriched from blood (not recorded which). This chain's CDR3 is CASSTGLAGPYNEQFF. In DNA, the CDR3 is TGTGCCAGCAGCACGGGCCTAGCGGGGCCGTACAATGAGCAGTTCTTC.